The T cell receptor (beta chain) under discussion was sequenced for a study of CD8+CD57+ T cells in acquired aplastic anemia. Study context: The sorted CD4+ and CD8+ cells yielded an average around 3 ug of DNA. General study findings and limits: CD8+ Simpson's diversity showed no significant patient-control difference.

The length of the CDR3 is 18 residues. The germline V gene has CDR1 SGDLS and CDR2 YYNGEE. V lost 0 bases to trimming and J lost 1 base, with 20 bases between them. This clonotype was recorded at least ten times. The antigen is undetermined. Patients sequenced had flow cytometry evidence of CD8+CD57+ cell expansion. There was no therapy given to any patient before the blood sampling took place. Profiling that covered TCR beta VDJ and CDR3 relied on genomic DNA as its template. TCRdb reanalysed the reads using MiXCR and keeps one entry per CDR3 protein. The repertoire consists of 200,000 to 300,000 distinct CDR3 sequences, with roughly 82% occurring once and the leading ten covering 35% to 50%.

The chain joins TRBV9 to TRBJ2-7; tentatively, D is TRBD2 (6 bases). Sequenced input: sorted CD4+, CD8+, or CD8+CD57+ T cells (not recorded which) from PBMCs. The TCR comes from a human donor with aplastic anemia. The CDR3 spells CASSVGQPGAGNSYEQYF. DNA for the CDR3: TGTGCCAGCAGCGTAGGGCAGCCTGGGGCGGGGAATTCCTACGAGCAGTACTTC.